Listed here are 16 T cell receptor beta chains from one sample, sequenced in a study of molecular identifiers for immune sequencing clone quantification. Using its own MiXCR run on the PCR reads, TCRdb lists one record per CDR3 protein. This table has some 65,000 distinct CDR3 sequences, roughly 18% appearing once. The sequencing sample was made of naive CD8+ T cells from blood, with Jurkat cell RNA spiked in. Described subset: FACS-sorted CD8+CD4-CCR7+CD45RA+ naive T cells. The receptors stem from a human donor in good health. Some libraries in this study had Jurkat cell RNA spiked in.

Note on this clonotype: One end of the junction fails to match germline, which may point to a read error. This chain connects TRBV4-3 to TRBJ2-5; no reliable D call. CDR1 LGHNA and CDR2 YSLEER come from the germline V gene. CDR3 size: 15 residues. The CDR3 DNA is TGCGCCCGCAGCCAAGATGTCCACCCTAAAGGGACCCAGTACTTC. It translates to CARSQDVHPKGTQYF.

The chain joins TRBV6-5 to TRBJ1-2; D is undetermined. The ends were cut back, 0 bases at V and 4 bases at J, with 9 bases in the middle. The length of the CDR3 is 14 residues. CDR1 and CDR2 from the germline V gene are MNHEY and SVGAGI. CDR3 DNA: TGTGCCAGCAGTTACTCGAACAGCGGCTATGGCTACACCTTC. It specifies CASSYSNSGYGYTF.

In regard to this clonotype: An end of the junction differs from the germline gene, which may be a read error. The chain is built from TRBV5-3 and TRBJ2-2, with TRBD1 as a possible D gene (6 bases). TRBV5-3 is an ORF, and what it does is uncertain. CDR3 length: 15 residues. The CDR3 region has the DNA TGTGCCAGCAGCTCGGGACAACGAGACACCGGGGAGCTGTTTTTT. Translating it yields CASSSGQRDTGELFF.

This clonotype has at least ten counts. The rearrangement links TRBV6-5 to TRBJ2-1; 10 bases line up with TRBD2. Losses at the gene ends were 2 bases for V and 9 bases for J; bases not matched to a gene: 10. Germline assignment: CDR1 MNHEY and CDR2 SVGAGI. CDR3 size: 16 residues. The CDR3 is CASSYPGLAREGEQFF. The CDR3 DNA sequence: TGTGCCAGCAGTTACCCGGGACTAGCGAGAGAGGGTGAGCAGTTCTTC.

This clonotype appeared many times. V is TRBV2 and J is TRBJ2-5; possible D gene TRBD1, 6 bases. Germline lookup yields CDR1 SNHLY and CDR2 FYNNEI. There are 15 residues in the CDR3. Trimming took 4 bases from V and 0 from J, leaving 12 bases between them. This chain's CDR3 is CASSGTDENQETQYF. Here the CDR3 DNA reads TGTGCCAGCAGTGGGACAGATGAGAACCAAGAGACCCAGTACTTC.

CDR3 amino acids: CASSLEGVEQYF. The CDR3 DNA reads TGTGCCAGCAGCTTAGAAGGGGTCGAGCAGTACTTC. The gene calls are TRBV7-2 and TRBJ2-7; perhaps TRBD1 as D (5 bases). The CDR3 totals 12 residues. The V end was cut by 1 base, the J end by 6 bases, with 7 bases between. The germline CDR1 and CDR2 sequences are SGHTA and FQGNSA.

This clonotype was picked up a small number of times. V and J are TRBV24-1 and TRBJ2-1; the D gene is possibly TRBD1 (6 bases). The CDR3 sequence is 15 residues long. With 9 bases removed from V and 2 bases from J, the gap between germline ends came to 16 bases. Germline CDR1 and CDR2: KGHDR and SFDVKD. CDR3 bases: TGTGCCACCTCAGGGGCCAGGGAACCCTACAATGAGCAGTTCTTC. It yields the protein CATSGAREPYNEQFF.

This clonotype was counted ten times or more. V and J are TRBV24-1 and TRBJ2-2; unclear D gene. The V gene's germline CDR1 is KGHDR and CDR2 SFDVKD. Trimming stripped 3 bases from V and 1 base from J, with 14 bases between. The CDR3 spans 17 residues. The DNA of the CDR3 is TGTGCCACCAGTGATACTACTGAGGTGGTGAACACCGGGGAGCTGTTTTTT. Encoded protein: CATSDTTEVVNTGELFF.

The chain has TRBV7-9 and TRBJ2-7, with 8 bases matching TRBD2. Germline V gene data show CDR1 as SEHNR and CDR2 as FQNEAQ (reference sequence). The ends lost 4 bases at V and 0 bases at J; junction bases unmatched: 5. This CDR3 comprises 15 residues. CDR3 in DNA: TGTGCCAGCAGCTCAACTAGCGGACGCTCCTACGAGCAGTACTTC. Protein: CASSSTSGRSYEQYF. The complete variable domain, with remaining parts taken from reference TRBV7-9 and TRBJ2-7, reads DTGVSQNPRHKITKRGQNVTFRCDPISEHNRLYWYRQTLGQGPEFLTYFQNEAQLEKSRLLSDRFSAERPKGSFSTLEIQRTEQGDSAMYLCASSSTSGRSYEQYFGPGTRLTVT.

This clonotype was seen repeatedly, ten times or more. The CDR3 nucleotides are TGTGCCAGCAGCTTGGAGGACATTGCAACTAATGAAAAACTGTTTTTT. Protein: CASSLEDIATNEKLFF. This sequence joins TRBV7-2 and TRBJ1-4; TRBD1 is a possible D gene (5 bases). The germline gives CDR1 SGHTA, CDR2 FQGNSA. V gave up 3 bases and J gave up 0 bases, with 11 bases separating them. The CDR3 consists of 16 residues.

A note on this clonotype: This may stem from a read error, because a much larger clone lies one nucleotide away. It is likely a read error, because the conserved phenylalanine at the end of the CDR3 is missing. V gene TRBV7-9 combines with J gene TRBJ2-7; no firm D call. The CDR3 runs to 12 residues. Germline CDR1 reads SEHNR; CDR2 reads FQNEAQ (reference sequence). V lost 1 base and J 6 bases, leaving 7 bases between the germline ends. CDR3 DNA: TGTGCCAGCAGCTTAGAGTCCGGCGAGCAGTACCTC. Translated, it gives CASSLESGEQYL.

This clonotype came up a few times. The chain recombines TRBV7-9 with TRBJ2-5; 7 bases align to TRBD1. The trim removed 5 bases at V and 4 bases at J, leaving 13 bases unmatched. Germline loops: CDR1 SEHNR, CDR2 FQNEAQ (reference sequence). The CDR3 is 16 residues long. CDR3 nucleotides: TGTGCCAGCAGCCCAGTACAGGGGATGGACCGAGAGACCCAGTACTTC. Translating it yields CASSPVQGMDRETQYF.

About this clonotype itself: Given a much more abundant clone one base away, this may be a read error. The chain uses TRBV12-3 or TRBV12-4 and TRBJ2-7, with 9 bases fitting TRBD2. The V segment lost 3 bases and the J segment 5 bases; nucleotides outside the gene matches: 5. This CDR3 is 14 amino acids long. The CDR3, as DNA: TGTGCCAGCAGTTTCGTTAGCGGGAGAGACGAGCAGTACTTC. Protein sequence: CASSFVSGRDEQYF.

This clonotype was counted at least ten times. The chain is built from TRBV6-2 or TRBV6-3 and TRBJ2-3; D is undetermined. The CDR3 has 18 amino acids. Trimming shortened V by 0 bases and J by 2 bases, and 18 bases separated the two germline ends. Germline values: CDR1 MNHEY, CDR2 SVGEGT. The CDR3 coding sequence is TGTGCCAGCAGTTACTCAAAAGGTGACCTTTCTCCCACAGATACGCAGTATTTT. Protein sequence: CASSYSKGDLSPTDTQYF.

Turning to this clonotype: Given a much more abundant clone one base away, this may be a read error. CDR3 region: CASSYRGPNQSQHF. CDR3 DNA: TGTGCCAGCAGTTACAGGGGCCCCAATCAGTCCCAGCATTTT. The rearrangement joins TRBV6-5 to TRBJ1-5; tentative D call: TRBD1 (5 bases). The CDR3 is made up of 14 amino acids. Germline V gene lookup returns CDR1 MNHEY and CDR2 SVGAGI.

There are a few counts of this clonotype. The V call is TRBV5-5, the J call TRBJ2-1; 8 nucleotides agree with TRBD1. CDR3 length equals 14 residues. The V and J ends lost 4 bases and 4 bases, in that order; junction bases with no gene match: 4. The germline gives CDR1 SGHKS, CDR2 YYEKEE (reference sequence). CDR3 in DNA: TGTGCCAGCAGCCCGGGACAGGATTACAATGAGCAGTTCTTC. Amino acids: CASSPGQDYNEQFF.